This passage covers 17 T cell receptor beta chains from one sample sequenced in a study of Tregs in tolerant kidney transplant recipients. Which antigens these TCRs recognize remains unknown. The table came from immunoSEQ multiplex PCR; TCRdb's copy has only in-frame clones and leaves some out. This table holds approximately 45,000 clones, around 95% found once. The sequenced sample consisted of Tregs from blood cultured with allogeneic cells. The receptor set was obtained from a human donor in good health.

CDR3 nucleotide sequence: TGTGCCAGCAGCCGTTCCGGGACAGGGGAGCTGTTTTTT. It is translated as CASSRSGTGELFF. The rearrangement uses TRBV7-7 and TRBJ2-2; possible D gene TRBD1, 6 bases. This CDR3 spans 13 amino acids. Germline loops: CDR1 SSHAT, CDR2 FNYEAQ (reference sequence). The V gene lost 5 bases and the J gene lost 8 bases, with 12 bases spanning the gap.

The J gene is TRBJ2-4, the V gene TRBV18; 9 positions match TRBD1. The ends lost 2 bases at V and 8 bases at J; junction bases unmatched: 1. Germline V gene data show CDR1 as KGHSH and CDR2 as LQKENI. This CDR3 contains 13 residues. The CDR3 region is CASSPRTGDIQYF. CDR3 nucleotide sequence: TGTGCCAGCTCACCAAGGACAGGGGACATTCAGTACTTC.

This sequence joins TRBV18 and TRBJ1-6; no clear D. The length of the CDR3 is 14 residues. The V gene's germline CDR1 is KGHSH and CDR2 LQKENI. Trimming removed 3 bases at V and 7 bases at J, with 10 bases between. DNA of the CDR3: TGTGCCAGCTCACCCAGACAACAGAATTCACCCCTCCACTTT. It translates to CASSPRQQNSPLHF.

The count of this clone is one. The chain employs TRBV9 and TRBJ1-6, with a weak D call TRBD1 (5 bases). V lost 6 bases and J 3 bases, leaving 13 bases between the germline ends. CDR1 is SGDLS and CDR2 is YYNGEE in the germline V gene. There are 15 residues in the CDR3. The CDR3 region has the DNA TGTGCCAGCAACCCCTGGGGGAACTATAATTCACCCCTCCACTTT. Translation gives CASNPWGNYNSPLHF.

In its sample, this clone was seen a few times. The V call is TRBV27, the J call TRBJ1-1; 7 positions match TRBD1. The CDR3 extends over 14 amino acids. The trim removed 4 bases at V and 4 bases at J, leaving 6 bases unmatched. CDR1 MNHEY and CDR2 SMNVEV come from the germline V gene (reference sequence). The CDR3 is CASSSPAGGTEAFF. The CDR3 nucleotides read TGTGCCAGCAGTTCACCGGCAGGGGGCACTGAAGCTTTCTTT.

The genes are TRBV2 and TRBJ1-1; TRBD1 is a possible D gene (5 bases). Germline V gene sequence: CDR1 SNHLY, CDR2 FYNNEI. This CDR3 spans 14 amino acids. V lost 7 bases, J lost 0 bases, and 12 bases lay in between. The CDR3 DNA follows: TGTGCCAGCATCCGGGGGGTAATGAACACTGAAGCTTTCTTT. It codes for CASIRGVMNTEAFF.

The V call is TRBV2, the J call TRBJ2-5; no reliable D call. Germline V gene sequence: CDR1 SNHLY, CDR2 FYNNEI. The V end lost 3 bases, the J end lost 5 bases, and 16 bases lay between the germline ends. This CDR3 comprises 15 residues. CDR3 nucleotide sequence: TGTGCCAGCAGTGAGTACCCCAAACTGAAGGAGACCCAGTACTTC. Its translation is CASSEYPKLKETQYF.

The gene calls are TRBV27 and TRBJ1-6; 10 bases match TRBD1. Germline trimming cut 4 bases from V and 9 bases from J; bases unmatched to any gene: 21. The CDR3 loop spans 20 amino acids. CDR1 and CDR2 (germline): MNHEY, SMNVEV (reference sequence). This chain's CDR3 is CASSSPIPGTGVGKGSPLHF. Written as DNA, the CDR3 is TGTGCCAGCAGTTCCCCCATCCCCGGGACAGGGGTAGGGAAGGGTTCACCCCTCCACTTT.

The J gene is TRBJ1-5, the V gene TRBV6-5; D possibly corresponds to TRBD1 (5 bases). The CDR3 is 16 amino acids. With 4 bases removed from V and 1 base from J, the gap between germline ends came to 14 bases. Germline V gives CDR1 MNHEY, CDR2 SVGAGI. CDR3 coding DNA: TGTGCCAGCAGTTTGAACAGGCCCCCGAGCAATCAGCCCCAGCATTTT. As protein: CASSLNRPPSNQPQHF.

V gene TRBV6-5 combines with J gene TRBJ2-1; D may be TRBD2 (5 bases). Germline values: CDR1 MNHEY, CDR2 SVGAGI. The CDR3 is 16 residues long. The V end lost 0 bases, the J end lost 4 bases, and 13 bases lay between the germline ends. CDR3 residues: CASSYSREGLYNEQFF. In DNA, the CDR3 is TGTGCCAGCAGTTACTCTCGAGAGGGCCTTTACAATGAGCAGTTCTTC.

V is TRBV6-5 and J is TRBJ2-7; 7 positions agree with TRBD2. The germline V gene encodes CDR1 MNHEY and CDR2 SVGAGI. CDR3 length equals 13 residues. J gave up 8 bases and V 7 bases, and 11 bases lay outside the gene matches. The CDR3 region is CASTLGGGSQQYF. CDR3 in DNA: TGTGCCAGCACCCTGGGGGGAGGGTCTCAGCAGTACTTC.

This chain connects TRBV6-1 to TRBJ1-1; D gene uncertain. CDR3 size: 14 residues. V lost 2 bases and J 7 bases, leaving 14 bases between the germline ends. Per the germline V gene, CDR1 is MNHNS and CDR2 is SASEGT. CDR3 DNA: TGTGCCAGCAGTGAAAACCTCCTTTTGGGTGAAGCTTTCTTT. The encoded protein is CASSENLLLGEAFF.

The chain recombines TRBV27 with TRBJ2-7, with D perhaps matching TRBD2 (6 bases). Trimming removed 3 bases from V and 2 bases from J, with 11 bases in between. Germline-derived CDR1 and CDR2 are MNHEY and SMNVEV (reference sequence). This CDR3 comprises 14 residues. The CDR3 sequence: CASSFKWTTYEQYF. The CDR3 bases are TGTGCCAGCAGTTTCAAGTGGACTACCTACGAGCAGTACTTC.

This chain links TRBV30 with TRBJ2-3; TRBD2 matches 10 bases. Germline CDR1 reads GTSNPN; CDR2 reads SVGIG (reference sequence). This CDR3 region has 14 residues. Trimming removed 1 base from V and 3 bases from J; junction bases left unmatched: 1. The CDR3 spells CAWSGAGGTDTQYF. The CDR3, as DNA: TGTGCCTGGAGTGGAGCGGGGGGGACAGATACGCAGTATTTT.

This chain uses TRBV19 with TRBJ1-1, with D unclear. Germline CDR1 LNHDA, CDR2 SQIVND (reference sequence). V lost 0 bases and J lost 0, with 14 bases in between. This CDR3 contains 17 residues. The CDR3 DNA is TGTGCCAGTAGTATAGATCTGGACCCAATTGTGAACACTGAAGCTTTCTTT. The encoded protein is CASSIDLDPIVNTEAFF. The full variable domain, with the rest looked up from reference TRBV19 and TRBJ1-1, is DGGITQSPKYLFRKEGQNVTLSCEQNLNHDAMYWYRQDPGQGLRLIYYSQIVNDFQKGDIAEGYSVSREKKESFPLTVTSAQKNPTAFYLCASSIDLDPIVNTEAFFGQGTRLTVV.

The chain carries TRBV6-5 and TRBJ1-1, with 7 bases fitting TRBD1. Germline values: CDR1 MNHEY, CDR2 SVGAGI. CDR3 size: 14 residues. V dropped 7 bases and J dropped 3; count of bases not matched to a gene: 8. The CDR3 DNA is TGTGCCAGCAAGCCGACAGGGTTCTACACTGAAGCTTTCTTT. This translates into CASKPTGFYTEAFF.

J is TRBJ2-1 and V is TRBV18; TRBD2 aligns across 8 bases. The CDR3 sequence is 15 residues long. V dropped 8 bases and J dropped 8; count of bases not matched to a gene: 14. The germline V gene encodes CDR1 KGHSH and CDR2 LQKENI. CDR3 amino acids: CASGRGVAGPHEQFF. CDR3 coding DNA: TGTGCCAGCGGCCGAGGGGTAGCGGGGCCCCATGAGCAGTTCTTC.